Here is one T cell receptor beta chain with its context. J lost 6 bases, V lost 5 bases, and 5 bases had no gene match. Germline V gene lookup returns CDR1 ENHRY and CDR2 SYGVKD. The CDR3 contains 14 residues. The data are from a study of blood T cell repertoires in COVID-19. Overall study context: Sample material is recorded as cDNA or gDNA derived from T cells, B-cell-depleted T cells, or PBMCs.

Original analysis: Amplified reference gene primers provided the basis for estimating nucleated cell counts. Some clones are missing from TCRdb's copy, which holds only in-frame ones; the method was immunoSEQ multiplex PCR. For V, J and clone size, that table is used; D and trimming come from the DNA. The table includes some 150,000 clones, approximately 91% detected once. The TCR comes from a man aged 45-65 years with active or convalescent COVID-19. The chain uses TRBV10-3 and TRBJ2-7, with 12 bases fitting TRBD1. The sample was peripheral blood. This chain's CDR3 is CAISRGTGGPEQYF. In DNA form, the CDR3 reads TGTGCCATCAGTAGGGGGACAGGGGGCCCCGAGCAGTACTTC.